This T cell receptor beta chain was recovered during a study of blood T cells in healthy people across ages. Using a J-beta primer mix together with a sample-barcoded 5' primer, a second PCR was run for roughly 7 to 11 cycles. TCRdb ran MiXCR on the 5' RACE reads and lists one entry per CDR3 protein. The sample holds about 780,000 distinct CDR3 sequences, 35% to 60% seen once. Whole-study results and caveats: Donors of long life had a larger count of naive CD4+ cells and greater diversity than aged donors.

Remarks on this clonotype: The antigen is unknown.

From germline, CDR1 is GTSNPN and CDR2 SVGIG (reference sequence). The trim removed 1 base at V and 4 bases at J, leaving 8 bases unmatched. The CDR3 has 15 amino acids. V gene TRBV30 combines with J gene TRBJ2-5, with 8 bases matching TRBD2. The sample taken for sequencing was blood. The sequence was obtained from an older man in good health. The CDR3 bases are TGTGCCTGGAGTGCCCCGACTAGCGCCCCAGAGACCCAGTACTTC. It specifies CAWSAPTSAPETQYF.